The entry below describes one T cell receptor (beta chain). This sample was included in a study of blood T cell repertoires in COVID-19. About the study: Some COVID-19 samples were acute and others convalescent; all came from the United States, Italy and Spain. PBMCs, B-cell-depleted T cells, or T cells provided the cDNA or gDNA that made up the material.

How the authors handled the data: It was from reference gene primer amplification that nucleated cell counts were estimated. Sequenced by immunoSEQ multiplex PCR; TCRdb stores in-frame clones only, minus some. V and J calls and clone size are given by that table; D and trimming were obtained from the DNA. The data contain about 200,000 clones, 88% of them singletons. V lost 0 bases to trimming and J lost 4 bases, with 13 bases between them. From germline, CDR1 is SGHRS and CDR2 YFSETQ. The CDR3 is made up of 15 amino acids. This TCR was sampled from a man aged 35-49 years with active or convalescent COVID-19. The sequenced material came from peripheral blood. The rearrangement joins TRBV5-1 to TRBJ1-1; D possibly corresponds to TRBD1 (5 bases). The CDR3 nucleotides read TGCGCCAGCAGCTTGGCCGACGGAAGGGGCACTGAAGCTTTCTTT. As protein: CASSLADGRGTEAFF. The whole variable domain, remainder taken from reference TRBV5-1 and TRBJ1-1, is KAGVTQTPRYLIKTRGQQVTLSCSPISGHRSVSWYQQTPGQGLQFLFEYFSETQRNKGNFPGRFSGRQFSNSRSEMNVSTLELGDSALYLCASSLADGRGTEAFFGQGTRLTVV.